This T cell receptor (beta chain) was captured in a study of monozygotic twins with inflammatory bowel disease. Per the germline V gene, CDR1 is SGHTA and CDR2 is FQGTGA. The CDR3 covers 15 residues. Turning to this clonotype: Its specificity is unknown.

cDNA synthesis was performed in eight separate reactions for each sample. Through template switching, UMIs that included a 6-nucleotide sample barcode were added. Each CDR3 protein gets one entry in TCRdb, which reprocessed the 5' RACE reads and gives no DNA. The sample table sets out around 380,000 distinct CDR3 sequences. Study conclusions and caveats: No difference in repertoire similarity was seen between concordant and discordant twins, possibly because power was limited.

The TCR comes from a human donor with ulcerative colitis or Crohn's disease, or a healthy co-twin of an affected twin (not recorded which). What was sequenced was blood. The gene calls are TRBV7-3 and TRBJ2-1; TCRdb gives TRBD2 as the D gene, but with no DNA this cannot be confirmed. This CDR3 reads CASSLVTSGNNEQFF.